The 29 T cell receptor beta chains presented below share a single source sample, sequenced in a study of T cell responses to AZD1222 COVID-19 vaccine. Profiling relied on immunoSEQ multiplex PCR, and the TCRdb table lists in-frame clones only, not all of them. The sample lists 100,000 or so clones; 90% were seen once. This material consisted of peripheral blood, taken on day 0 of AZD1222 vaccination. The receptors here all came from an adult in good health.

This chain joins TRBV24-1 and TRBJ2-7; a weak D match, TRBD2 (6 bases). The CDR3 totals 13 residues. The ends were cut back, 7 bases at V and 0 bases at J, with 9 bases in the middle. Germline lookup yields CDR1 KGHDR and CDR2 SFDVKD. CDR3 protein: CATSGGSSYEQYF. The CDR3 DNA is TGTGCCACCAGCGGGGGTAGCTCCTACGAGCAGTACTTC.

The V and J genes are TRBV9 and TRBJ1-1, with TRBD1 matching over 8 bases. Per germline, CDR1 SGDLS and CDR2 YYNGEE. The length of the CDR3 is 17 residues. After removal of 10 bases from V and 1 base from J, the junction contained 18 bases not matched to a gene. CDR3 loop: CARTWGQGAGGNTEAFF. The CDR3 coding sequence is TGTGCCCGGACTTGGGGCCAGGGGGCTGGAGGGAACACTGAAGCTTTCTTT.

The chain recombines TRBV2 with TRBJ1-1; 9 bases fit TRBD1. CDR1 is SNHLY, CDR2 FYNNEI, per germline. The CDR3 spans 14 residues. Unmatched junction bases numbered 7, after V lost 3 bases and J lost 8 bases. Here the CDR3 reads CASSDRDREEEAFF. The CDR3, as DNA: TGTGCCAGCAGTGATCGGGACAGGGAGGAAGAAGCTTTCTTT.

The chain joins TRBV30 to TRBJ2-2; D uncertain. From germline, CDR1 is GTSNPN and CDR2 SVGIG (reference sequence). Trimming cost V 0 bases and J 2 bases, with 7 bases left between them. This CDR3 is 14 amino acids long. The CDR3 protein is CAWSVSTNTGELFF. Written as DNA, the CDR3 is TGTGCCTGGAGTGTTAGCACCAACACCGGGGAGCTGTTTTTT.

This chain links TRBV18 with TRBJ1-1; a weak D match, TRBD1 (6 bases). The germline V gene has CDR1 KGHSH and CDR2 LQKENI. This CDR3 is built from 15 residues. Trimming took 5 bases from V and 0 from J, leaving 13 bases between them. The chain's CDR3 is CASSGTGPLNTEAFF. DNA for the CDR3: TGTGCCAGCTCAGGAACAGGGCCCTTGAACACTGAAGCTTTCTTT.

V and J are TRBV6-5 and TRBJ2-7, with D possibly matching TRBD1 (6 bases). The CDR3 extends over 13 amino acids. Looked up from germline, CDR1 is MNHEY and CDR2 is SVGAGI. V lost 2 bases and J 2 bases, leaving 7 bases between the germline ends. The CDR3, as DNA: TGTGCCAGCAGTTACGGACAGACCTACGAGCAGTACTTC. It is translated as CASSYGQTYEQYF.

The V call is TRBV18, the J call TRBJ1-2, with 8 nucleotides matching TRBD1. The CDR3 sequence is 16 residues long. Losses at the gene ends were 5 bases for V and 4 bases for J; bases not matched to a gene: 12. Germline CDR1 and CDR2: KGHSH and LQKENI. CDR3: CASSTGQGIGFYGYTF. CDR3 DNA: TGTGCCAGCTCAACAGGACAGGGAATAGGATTCTATGGCTACACCTTC. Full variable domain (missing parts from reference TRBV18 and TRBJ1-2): NAGVMQNPRHLVRRRGQEARLRCSPMKGHSHVYWYRQLPEEGLKFMVYLQKENIIDESGMPKERFSAEFPKEGPSILRIQQVVRGDSAAYFCASSTGQGIGFYGYTFGSGTRLTVV.

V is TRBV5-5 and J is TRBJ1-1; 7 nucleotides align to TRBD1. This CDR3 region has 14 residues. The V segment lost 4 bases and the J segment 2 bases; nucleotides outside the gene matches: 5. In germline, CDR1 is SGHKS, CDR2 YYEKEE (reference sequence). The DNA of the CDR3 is TGTGCCAGCAGCACTTACAGGGGCAACACTGAAGCTTTCTTT. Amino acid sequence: CASSTYRGNTEAFF.

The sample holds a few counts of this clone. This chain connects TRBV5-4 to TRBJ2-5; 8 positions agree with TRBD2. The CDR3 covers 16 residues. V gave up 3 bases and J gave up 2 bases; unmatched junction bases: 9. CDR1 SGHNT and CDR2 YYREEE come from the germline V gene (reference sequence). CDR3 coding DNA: TGTGCCAGCAGCTCCGGACTAGCAAACTCTCAAGAGACCCAGTACTTC. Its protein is CASSSGLANSQETQYF.

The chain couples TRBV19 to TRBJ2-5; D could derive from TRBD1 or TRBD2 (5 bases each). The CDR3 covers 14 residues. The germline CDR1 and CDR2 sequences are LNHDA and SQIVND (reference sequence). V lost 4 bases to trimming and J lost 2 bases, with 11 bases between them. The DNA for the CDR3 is TGTGCCAGTAGTAGGGACCAAGGGCAAGAGACCCAGTACTTC. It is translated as CASSRDQGQETQYF.

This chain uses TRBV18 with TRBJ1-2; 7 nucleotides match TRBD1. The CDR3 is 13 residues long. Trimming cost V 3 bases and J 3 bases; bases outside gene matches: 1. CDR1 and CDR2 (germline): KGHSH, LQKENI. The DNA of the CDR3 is TGTGCCAGCTCACCCGGGACAGACTATGGCTACACCTTC. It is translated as CASSPGTDYGYTF.

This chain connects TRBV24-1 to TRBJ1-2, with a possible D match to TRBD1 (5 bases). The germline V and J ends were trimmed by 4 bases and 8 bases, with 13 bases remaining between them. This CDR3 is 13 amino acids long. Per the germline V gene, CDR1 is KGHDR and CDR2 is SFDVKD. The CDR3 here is CATSEPGPGGYTF. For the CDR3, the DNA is TGTGCCACCAGTGAACCGGGACCCGGGGGCTACACCTTC.

CDR3 amino acids: CASSLAASNQPQHF. The CDR3 nucleotides are TGTGCCAGCAGCTTAGCGGCGAGCAATCAGCCCCAGCATTTT. The chain has TRBV7-8 and TRBJ1-5; D is unresolved. The CDR3 has 14 residues. Per germline, CDR1 SGHVS and CDR2 FQNEAQ. V lost 0 bases to trimming and J lost 1 base, with 4 bases between them.

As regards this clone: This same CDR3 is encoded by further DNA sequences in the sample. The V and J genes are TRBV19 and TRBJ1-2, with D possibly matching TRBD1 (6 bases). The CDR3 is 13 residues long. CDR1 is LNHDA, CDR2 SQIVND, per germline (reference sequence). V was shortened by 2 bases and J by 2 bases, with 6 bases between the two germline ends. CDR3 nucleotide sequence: TGTGCCAGTAGTATACAGGGGAACTATGGCTACACCTTC. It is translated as CASSIQGNYGYTF.

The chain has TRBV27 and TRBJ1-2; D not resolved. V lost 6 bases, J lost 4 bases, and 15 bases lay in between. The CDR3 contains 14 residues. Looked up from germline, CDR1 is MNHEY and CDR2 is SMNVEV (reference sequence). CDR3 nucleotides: TGTGCCAGCAGCCCCATCCGGGGATCCTATGGCTACACCTTC. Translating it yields CASSPIRGSYGYTF.

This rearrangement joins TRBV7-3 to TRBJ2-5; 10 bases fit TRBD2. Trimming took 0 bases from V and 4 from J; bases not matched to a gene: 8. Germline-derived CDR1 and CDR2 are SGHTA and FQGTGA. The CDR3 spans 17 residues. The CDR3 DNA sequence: TGTGCCAGCAGCTTAACGCCCAGCGGGGGGGCCCTAGAGACCCAGTACTTC. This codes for CASSLTPSGGALETQYF.

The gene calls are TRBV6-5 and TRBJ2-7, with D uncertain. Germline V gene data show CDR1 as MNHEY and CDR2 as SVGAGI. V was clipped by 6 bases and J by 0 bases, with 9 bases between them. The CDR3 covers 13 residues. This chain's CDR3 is CASSKGYSYEQYF. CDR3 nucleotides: TGTGCCAGCAGCAAGGGCTACTCCTACGAGCAGTACTTC.

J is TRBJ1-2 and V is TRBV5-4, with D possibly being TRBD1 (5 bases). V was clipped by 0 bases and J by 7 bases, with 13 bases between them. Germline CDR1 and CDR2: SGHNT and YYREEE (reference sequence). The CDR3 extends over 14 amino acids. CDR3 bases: TGTGCCAGCAGCTTGGGCGGGGGTTTGAGTGGCTACACCTTC. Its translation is CASSLGGGLSGYTF.

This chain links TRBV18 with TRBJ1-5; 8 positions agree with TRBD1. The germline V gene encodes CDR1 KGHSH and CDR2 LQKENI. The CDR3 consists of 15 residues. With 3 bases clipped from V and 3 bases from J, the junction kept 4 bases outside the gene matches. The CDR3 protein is CASSPGTGPNQPQHF. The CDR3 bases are TGTGCCAGCTCACCGGGGACAGGTCCCAATCAGCCCCAGCATTTT.

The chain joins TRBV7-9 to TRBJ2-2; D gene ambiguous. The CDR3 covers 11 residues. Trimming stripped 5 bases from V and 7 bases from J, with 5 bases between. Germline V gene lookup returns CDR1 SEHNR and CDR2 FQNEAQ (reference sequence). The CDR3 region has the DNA TGTGCCAGCAGCCCCCTCGGGGAGCTGTTTTTT. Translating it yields CASSPLGELFF.

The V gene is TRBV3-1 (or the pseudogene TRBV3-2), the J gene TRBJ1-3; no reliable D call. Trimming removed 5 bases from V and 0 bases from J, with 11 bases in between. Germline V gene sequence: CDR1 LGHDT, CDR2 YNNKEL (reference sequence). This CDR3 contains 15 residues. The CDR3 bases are TGTGCCAGCAGCAGGGCAAGTCGCTCTGGAAACACCATATATTTT. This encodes CASSRASRSGNTIYF.

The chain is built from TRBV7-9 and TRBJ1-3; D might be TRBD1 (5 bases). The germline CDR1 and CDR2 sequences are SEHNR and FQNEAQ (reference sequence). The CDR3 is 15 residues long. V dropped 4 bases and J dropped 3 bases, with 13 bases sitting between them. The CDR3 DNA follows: TGTGCCAGCAGCTCAATTCAGGGATTTGGAAACACCATATATTTT. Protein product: CASSSIQGFGNTIYF.

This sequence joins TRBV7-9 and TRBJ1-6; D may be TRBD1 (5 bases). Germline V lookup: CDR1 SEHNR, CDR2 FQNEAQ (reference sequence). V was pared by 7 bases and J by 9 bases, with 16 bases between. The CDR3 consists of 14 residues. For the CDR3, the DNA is TGTGCCAGCAACGACAGTGAGCTGGGTTCACCCCTCCACTTT. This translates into CASNDSELGSPLHF.

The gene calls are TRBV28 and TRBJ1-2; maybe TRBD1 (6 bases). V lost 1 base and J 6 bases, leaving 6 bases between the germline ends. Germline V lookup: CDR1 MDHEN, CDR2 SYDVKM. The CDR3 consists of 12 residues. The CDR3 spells CASSLYRDGYTF. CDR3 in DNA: TGTGCCAGCAGTTTATACAGGGATGGCTACACCTTC.

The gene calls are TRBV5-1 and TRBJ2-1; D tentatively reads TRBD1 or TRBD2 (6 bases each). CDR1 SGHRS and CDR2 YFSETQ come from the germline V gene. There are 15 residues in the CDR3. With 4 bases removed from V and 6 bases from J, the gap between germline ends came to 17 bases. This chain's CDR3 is CASSPGEGGGNEQFF. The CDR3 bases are TGCGCCAGCAGCCCCGGAGAGGGGGGAGGCAATGAGCAGTTCTTC.

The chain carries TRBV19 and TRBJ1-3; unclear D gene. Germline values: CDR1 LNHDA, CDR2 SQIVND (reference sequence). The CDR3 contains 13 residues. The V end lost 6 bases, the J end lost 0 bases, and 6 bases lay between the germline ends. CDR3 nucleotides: TGTGCCAGTAGGCCTTTCTCTGGAAACACCATATATTTT. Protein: CASRPFSGNTIYF.

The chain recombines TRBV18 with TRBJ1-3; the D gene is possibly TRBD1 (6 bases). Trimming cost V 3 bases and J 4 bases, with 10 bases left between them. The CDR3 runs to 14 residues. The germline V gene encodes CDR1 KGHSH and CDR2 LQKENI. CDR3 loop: CASSPWTEGNTIYF. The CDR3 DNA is TGTGCCAGCTCACCCTGGACAGAGGGAAACACCATATATTTT.

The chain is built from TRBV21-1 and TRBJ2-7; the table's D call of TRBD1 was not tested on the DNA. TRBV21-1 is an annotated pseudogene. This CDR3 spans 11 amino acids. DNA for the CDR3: TGTGCCAGCATTCCCCAGGGGACGTTTTACTTC. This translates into CASIPQGTFYF.

Here the CDR3 reads CASSQVGLVPGWAFF. CDR3 bases: TGTGCCAGCAGCCAAGTGGGCCTCGTCCCCGGATGGGCTTTCTTT. The chain uses TRBV3-1 (or the pseudogene TRBV3-2) and TRBJ1-1; D gene uncertain. Looked up from germline, CDR1 is LGHDT and CDR2 is YNNKEL (reference sequence). V dropped 1 base and J dropped 11 bases, with 20 bases sitting between them. The CDR3 extends over 15 amino acids.